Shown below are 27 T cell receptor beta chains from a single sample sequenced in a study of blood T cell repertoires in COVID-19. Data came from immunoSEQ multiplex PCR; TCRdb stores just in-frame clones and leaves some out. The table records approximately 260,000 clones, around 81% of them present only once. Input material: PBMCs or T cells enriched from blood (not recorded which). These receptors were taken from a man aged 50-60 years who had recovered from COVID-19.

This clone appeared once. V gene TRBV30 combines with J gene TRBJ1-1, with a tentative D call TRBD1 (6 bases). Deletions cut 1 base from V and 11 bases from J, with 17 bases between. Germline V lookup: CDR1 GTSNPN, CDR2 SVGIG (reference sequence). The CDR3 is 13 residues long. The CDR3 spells CAWSGGTRFRAFF. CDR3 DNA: TGTGCCTGGAGTGGGGGGACACGATTTCGGGCTTTCTTT.

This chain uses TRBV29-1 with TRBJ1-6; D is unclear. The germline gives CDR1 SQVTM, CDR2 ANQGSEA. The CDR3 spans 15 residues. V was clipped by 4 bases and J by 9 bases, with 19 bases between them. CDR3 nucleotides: TGCAGCGTTGCGCTGACGGGAACTTCTGGTTCACCCCTCCACTTT. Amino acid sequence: CSVALTGTSGSPLHF.

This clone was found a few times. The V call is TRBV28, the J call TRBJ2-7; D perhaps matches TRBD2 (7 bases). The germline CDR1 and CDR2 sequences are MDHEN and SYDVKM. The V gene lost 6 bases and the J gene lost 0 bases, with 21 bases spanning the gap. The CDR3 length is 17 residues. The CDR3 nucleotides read TGTGCCAGCAGCGGGAGGTCCACAGGGAAGAGCTCCTACGAGCAGTACTTC. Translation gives CASSGRSTGKSSYEQYF.

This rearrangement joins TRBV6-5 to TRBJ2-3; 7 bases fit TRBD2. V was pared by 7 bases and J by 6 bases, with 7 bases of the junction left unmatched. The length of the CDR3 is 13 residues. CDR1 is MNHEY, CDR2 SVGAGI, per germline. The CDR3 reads CASTPLARDTQYF. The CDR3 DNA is TGTGCCAGCACCCCACTAGCGAGGGATACGCAGTATTTT.

The CDR3 DNA follows: TGTGCCAGCGGGAGGAACACTGAAGCTTTCTTT. It yields the protein CASGRNTEAFF. V usage is TRBV21-1 and J usage is TRBJ1-1. TRBV21-1 is classified as a pseudogene. The CDR3 sequence is 11 residues long.

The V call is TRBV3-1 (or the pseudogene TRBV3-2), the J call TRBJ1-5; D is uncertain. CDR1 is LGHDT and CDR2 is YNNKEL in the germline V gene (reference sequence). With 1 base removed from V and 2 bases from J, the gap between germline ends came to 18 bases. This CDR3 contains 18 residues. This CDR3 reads CASSQGSEVGTRNQPQHF. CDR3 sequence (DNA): TGTGCCAGCAGCCAAGGGTCTGAGGTAGGTACACGCAATCAGCCCCAGCATTTT.

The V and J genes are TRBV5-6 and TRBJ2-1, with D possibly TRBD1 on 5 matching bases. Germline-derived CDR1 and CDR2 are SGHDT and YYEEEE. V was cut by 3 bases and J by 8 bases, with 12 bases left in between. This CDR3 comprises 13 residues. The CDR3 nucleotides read TGTGCCAGCAGCTGGCAGGGTCTCTATGAGCAGTTCTTC. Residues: CASSWQGLYEQFF.

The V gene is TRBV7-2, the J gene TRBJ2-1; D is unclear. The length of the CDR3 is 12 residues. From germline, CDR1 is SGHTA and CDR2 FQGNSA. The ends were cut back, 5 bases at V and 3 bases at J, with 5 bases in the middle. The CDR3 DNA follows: TGTGCCAGCAGCCCAAACTACAATGAGCAGTTCTTC. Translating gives CASSPNYNEQFF.

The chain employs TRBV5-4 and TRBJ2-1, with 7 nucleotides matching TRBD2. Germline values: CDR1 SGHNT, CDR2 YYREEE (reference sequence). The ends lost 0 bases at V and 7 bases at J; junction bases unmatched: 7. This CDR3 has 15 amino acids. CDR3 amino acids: CASSLALRESNEQFF. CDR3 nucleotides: TGTGCCAGCAGCTTGGCATTGCGGGAGAGTAATGAGCAGTTCTTC.

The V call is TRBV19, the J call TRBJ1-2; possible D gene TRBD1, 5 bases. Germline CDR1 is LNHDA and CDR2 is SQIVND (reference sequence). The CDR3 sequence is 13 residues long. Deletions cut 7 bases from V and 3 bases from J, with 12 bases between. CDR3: CASNLRADYGYTF. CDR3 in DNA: TGTGCCAGTAACCTCAGGGCAGACTATGGCTACACCTTC. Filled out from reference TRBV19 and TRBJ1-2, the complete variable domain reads DGGITQSPKYLFRKEGQNVTLSCEQNLNHDAMYWYRQDPGQGLRLIYYSQIVNDFQKGDIAEGYSVSREKKESFPLTVTSAQKNPTAFYLCASNLRADYGYTFGSGTRLTVV.

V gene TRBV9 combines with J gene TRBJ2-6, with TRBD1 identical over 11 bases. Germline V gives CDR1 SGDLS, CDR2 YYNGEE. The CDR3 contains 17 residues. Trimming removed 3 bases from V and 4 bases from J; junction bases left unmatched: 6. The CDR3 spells CASSGRDRGTGANVLTF. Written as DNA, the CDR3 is TGTGCCAGCAGCGGCCGGGACAGGGGGACCGGGGCCAACGTCCTGACTTTC. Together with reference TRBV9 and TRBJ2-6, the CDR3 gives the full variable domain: DSGVTQTPKHLITATGQRVTLRCSPRSGDLSVYWYQQSLDQGLQFLIQYYNGEERAKGNILERFSAQQFPDLHSELNLSSLELGDSALYFCASSGRDRGTGANVLTFGAGSRLTVL.

DNA for the CDR3: TGCGCCAGCAGCCCCCCTCTAGCGGGGTACGAGCAGTACTTC. Amino acid sequence: CASSPPLAGYEQYF. This rearrangement joins TRBV5-1 to TRBJ2-7; 9 bases fit TRBD2. Unmatched junction bases numbered 6, after V lost 4 bases and J lost 4 bases. In germline, CDR1 is SGHRS, CDR2 YFSETQ. This CDR3 comprises 14 residues.

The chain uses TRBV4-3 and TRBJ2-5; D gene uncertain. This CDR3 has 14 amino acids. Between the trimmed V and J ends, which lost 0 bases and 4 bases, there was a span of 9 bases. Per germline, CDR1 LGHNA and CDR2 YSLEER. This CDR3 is CASSQDRRVETQYF. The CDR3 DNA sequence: TGCGCCAGCAGCCAAGATCGACGGGTAGAGACCCAGTACTTC.

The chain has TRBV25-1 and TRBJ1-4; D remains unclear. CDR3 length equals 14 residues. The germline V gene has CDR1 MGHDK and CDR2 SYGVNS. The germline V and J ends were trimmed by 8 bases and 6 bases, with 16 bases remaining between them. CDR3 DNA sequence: TGTGCCAGCGGCTTCGAGGCGCACGATGAAAAACTGTTTTTT. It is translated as CASGFEAHDEKLFF.

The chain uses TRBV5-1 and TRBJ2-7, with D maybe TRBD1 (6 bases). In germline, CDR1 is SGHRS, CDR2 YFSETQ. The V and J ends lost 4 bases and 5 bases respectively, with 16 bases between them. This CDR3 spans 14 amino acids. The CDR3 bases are TGCGCCAGCAGCATACAGGGAGAGGGGAACGAGCAGTACTTC. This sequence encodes CASSIQGEGNEQYF.

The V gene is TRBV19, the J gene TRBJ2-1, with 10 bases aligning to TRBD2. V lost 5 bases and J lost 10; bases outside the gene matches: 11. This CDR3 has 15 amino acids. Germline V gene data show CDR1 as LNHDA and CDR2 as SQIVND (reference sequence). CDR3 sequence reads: CASSSEPSGRFEQFF. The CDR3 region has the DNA TGTGCCAGTAGTTCCGAGCCTAGCGGGAGATTCGAGCAGTTCTTC.

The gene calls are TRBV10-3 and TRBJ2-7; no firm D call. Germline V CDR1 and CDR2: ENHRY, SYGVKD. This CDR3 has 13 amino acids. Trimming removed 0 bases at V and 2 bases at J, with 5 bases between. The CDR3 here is CAISESRTYEQYF. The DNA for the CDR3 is TGTGCCATCAGTGAGTCTAGAACCTACGAGCAGTACTTC.

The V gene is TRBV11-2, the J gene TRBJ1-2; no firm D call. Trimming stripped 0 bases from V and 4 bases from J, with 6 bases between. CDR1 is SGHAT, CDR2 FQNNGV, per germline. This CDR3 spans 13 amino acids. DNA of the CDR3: TGTGCCAGCAGCTTAGATGGGAGCTATGGCTACACCTTC. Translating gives CASSLDGSYGYTF.

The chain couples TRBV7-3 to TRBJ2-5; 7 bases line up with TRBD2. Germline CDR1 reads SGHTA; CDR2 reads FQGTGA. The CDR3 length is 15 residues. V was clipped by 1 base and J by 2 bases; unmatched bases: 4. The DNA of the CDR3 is TGTGCCAGCAGCTTAAGTCTGGGACTACAAGAGACCCAGTACTTC. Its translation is CASSLSLGLQETQYF. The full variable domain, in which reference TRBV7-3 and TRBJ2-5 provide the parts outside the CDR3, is GAGVSQTPSNKVTEKGKYVELRCDPISGHTALYWYRQSLGQGPEFLIYFQGTGAADDSGLPNDRFFAVRPEGSVSTLKIQRTERGDSAVYLCASSLSLGLQETQYFGPGTRLLVL.

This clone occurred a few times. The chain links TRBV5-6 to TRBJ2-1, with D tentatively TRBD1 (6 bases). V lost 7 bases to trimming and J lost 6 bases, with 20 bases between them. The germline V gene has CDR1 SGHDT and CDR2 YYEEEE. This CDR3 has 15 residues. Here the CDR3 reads CASGGLLDRINEQFF. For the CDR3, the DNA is TGTGCCAGCGGGGGTCTCCTAGACAGGATCAATGAGCAGTTCTTC.

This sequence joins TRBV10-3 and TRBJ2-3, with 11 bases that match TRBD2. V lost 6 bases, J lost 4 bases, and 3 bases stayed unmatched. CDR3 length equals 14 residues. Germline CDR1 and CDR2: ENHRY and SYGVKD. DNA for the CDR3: TGTGCCATCAGCGGACTAGCGGGCTCAGATACGCAGTATTTT. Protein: CAISGLAGSDTQYF.

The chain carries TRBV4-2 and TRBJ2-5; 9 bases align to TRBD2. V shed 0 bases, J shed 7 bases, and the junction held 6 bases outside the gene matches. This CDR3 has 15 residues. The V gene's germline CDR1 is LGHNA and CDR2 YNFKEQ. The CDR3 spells CASSQDPSGVGTQYF. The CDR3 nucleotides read TGTGCCAGCAGCCAAGATCCTAGCGGGGTAGGGACCCAGTACTTC.

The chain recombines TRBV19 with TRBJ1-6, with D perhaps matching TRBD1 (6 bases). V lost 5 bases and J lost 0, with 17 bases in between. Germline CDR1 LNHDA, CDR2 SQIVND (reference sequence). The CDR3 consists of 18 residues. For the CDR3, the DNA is TGTGCCAGTAGTCACAGGGCCCGGTTGGGCTCCTATAATTCACCCCTCCACTTT. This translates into CASSHRARLGSYNSPLHF.

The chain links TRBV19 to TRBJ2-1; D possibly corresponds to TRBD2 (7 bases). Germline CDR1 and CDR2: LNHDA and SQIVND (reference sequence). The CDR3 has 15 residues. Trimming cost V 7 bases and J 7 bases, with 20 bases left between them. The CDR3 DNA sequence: TGTGCCAGTACCCTTAGGGGGGGGCTTGGAAATGAGCAGTTCTTC. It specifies CASTLRGGLGNEQFF.

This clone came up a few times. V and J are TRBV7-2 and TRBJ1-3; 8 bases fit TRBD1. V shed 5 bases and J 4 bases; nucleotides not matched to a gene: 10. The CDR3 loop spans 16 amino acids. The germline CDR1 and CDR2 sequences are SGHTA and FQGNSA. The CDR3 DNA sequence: TGTGCCAGCAGCCAGCGGACAGGGATGGGAGGAAACACCATATATTTT. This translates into CASSQRTGMGGNTIYF.

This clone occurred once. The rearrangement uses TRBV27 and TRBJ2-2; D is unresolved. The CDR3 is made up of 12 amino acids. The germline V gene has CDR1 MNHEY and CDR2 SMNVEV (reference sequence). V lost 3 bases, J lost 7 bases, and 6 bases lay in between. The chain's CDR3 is CASSFWHGELFF. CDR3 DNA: TGTGCCAGCAGTTTTTGGCACGGGGAGCTGTTTTTT.

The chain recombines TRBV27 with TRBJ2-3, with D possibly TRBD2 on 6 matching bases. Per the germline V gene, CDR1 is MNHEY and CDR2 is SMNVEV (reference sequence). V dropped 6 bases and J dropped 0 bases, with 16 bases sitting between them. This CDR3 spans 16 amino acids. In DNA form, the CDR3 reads TGTGCCAGCAGCCCCGGGACTTCCCCTAGCACAGATACGCAGTATTTT. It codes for CASSPGTSPSTDTQYF.